Only one count was recorded for the clone carrying this T cell receptor (beta chain). No antigen is known for it. The data belong to a study of shared clonotypes between healthy human individuals. Background on the study: Aged between 18 and 49, the donors were a couple of women and a few men.

Per the study methods: Owing to the provision of junction-only sequences devoid of quality scores by immunoSEQ, filtering differed. Sequencing used immunoSEQ multiplex PCR; TCRdb keeps in-frame clones, though not all of them. V and J calls and clone size are given by that table; D and trimming were obtained from the DNA. The repertoire includes millions of clones, more than 80% of them detected once, and roughly 0.15% sits in the top ten. V trimming: 1 base; J trimming: 7 bases; junction bases outside the gene matches: 5. The V gene's germline CDR1 is MNHNS and CDR2 SASEGT. This CDR3 is built from 15 residues. Regarding the study as a whole: Blood was the only sampled material, and tissue repertoires likely differ. Clonotypes which were not shared had lower generation probabilities than clonotypes that all four donors shared.

What was sequenced was naive CD4+ T cells sorted from blood. The subset here: CD45RA+ positively selected. The receptor was derived from a man between 18 and 35 years old in good health. The J gene is TRBJ1-2, the V gene TRBV6-1; 11 bases agree with TRBD1. The CDR3 protein is CASSEGDRGFGGYTF. CDR3 nucleotide sequence: TGTGCCAGCAGTGAAGGGGACAGGGGGTTTGGTGGCTACACCTTC.